Sequencing of this TCR beta chain was carried out in a study of OX40 agonist ivuxolimab in advanced cancers. Study-level information: The patients' treatment was ivuxolimab, an agonistic anti-OX40 (CD134) antibody. Participants averaged 60 years of age (range 23 to 79) and were less than 85% male.

Remarks on this clone: The antigen is not known.

This table comes from immunoSEQ multiplex PCR, and its TCRdb copy is limited to in-frame clones, with some not included. The data contain 45,000 to 65,000 clones, around 87% of them singletons. The CDR3 has 14 residues. Per the germline V gene, CDR1 is PRHDT and CDR2 is FYEKMQ (reference sequence). The V end lost 3 bases, the J end lost 4 bases, and 12 bases lay between the germline ends. Whole-study results and caveats: Fewer expanded clones were found on average in CD4+ than in CD8+ T cells. Patients who responded partially at 0.1-3.0 mg/kg showed clonal expansion ranking among the lowest.

This TCR was sampled from an adult with an advanced solid tumor such as melanoma, head and neck, liver or kidney cancer. The chain combines TRBV13 with TRBJ2-5, with D possibly being TRBD1 or TRBD2 (5 bases each). The sequencing here drew on CD4+ or CD8+ T cells sorted from blood, taken in a trial of the OX40 agonist ivuxolimab. This CDR3 reads CASSFPGTTETQYF. The CDR3 DNA follows: TGTGCCAGCAGCTTCCCCGGGACCACAGAGACCCAGTACTTC.